These T cell receptor beta chains were read from a single sample in a study of regulatory T cells in long-lasting Graves disease. Each CDR3 protein is one row after TCRdb ran MiXCR on the multiplex PCR reads. The sample holds under 800,000 distinct CDR3 sequences, approximately 15% seen once. This sample was shared with a second study, whose subject was T cells in Graves' hyperthyroidism and ophthalmopathy.

The sample was peripheral blood mononuclear cells (PBMCs), taken at new diagnosis, from a patient treated with antithyroid drugs. These receptors were obtained from a woman aged 30 to 39 with Graves disease. CDR3s include the opening cysteine and the closing phenylalanine or tryptophan. The order of the fields is J gene, V gene, D gene, clone size, CDR3 DNA, CDR3 protein. A D gene is named only where the DNA matches it firmly. Clone size is given for some rows only: seen once, a few or many times, or a class if the clone is expanded.

TRBJ2-1 | TRBV24-1 | . | . | TGTGCCACCAGCAAATACCCCGGGACTGGTAGAAACAATGAGCAGTTCTTC | CATSKYPGTGRNNEQFF
TRBJ2-5 | TRBV2 | . | few | TGTGCCAGCAGTGAGGGTAGCGGTCAGAAGACCCAGTACTTC | CASSEGSGQKTQYF
TRBJ2-2 | TRBV20-1 | . | few | TGCAGTGCTAGGACCGGGAGAACGACCGGGGAGCTGTTTTTT | CSARTGRTTGELFF
TRBJ2-1 | TRBV5-1 | TRBD1 | many | TGCGCCAGCAGCCCGGACAGGGGAGAGAATGAGCAGTTCTTC | CASSPDRGENEQFF
TRBJ1-2 | TRBV28 | TRBD1 | many | TGTGCCAGCAGCTCCCGGGACAGATACAATTATGGCTACACCTTC | CASSSRDRYNYGYTF
TRBJ2-4 | TRBV20-1 | . | . | TGCAGTGCTGTCAAGGACAATCGACCAGCCAAAAACATTCAGTACTTC | CSAVKDNRPAKNIQYF
TRBJ1-1 | TRBV6-1 | . | many | TGTGCCAGCACCCCACGGGGCGAGGTCACTGAAGCTTTCTTT | CASTPRGEVTEAFF
TRBJ2-3 | TRBV9 | . | . | TGTGCCAGCAGCCCATATCAAGGACGAGGGCTGGATACGCAGTATTTT | CASSPYQGRGLDTQYF
TRBJ2-3 | TRBV7-3 | . | many | TGTGCCAGCAGCAGCGGACCAGGGAAAGATACGCAGTATTTT | CASSSGPGKDTQYF
TRBJ1-4 | TRBV29-1 | . | once | TGCAGCGTTGAATGGGCGGGTTGGGATGAAAAACTGTTTTTT | CSVEWAGWDEKLFF
TRBJ2-5 | TRBV20-1 | . | few | TGCAGTGCTAGTCCCGGGGAGACCCAGTACTTC | CSASPGETQYF
TRBJ1-4 | TRBV20-1 | . | few | TGCAGTGCCCGGGGGGGCTGGACTGAAAAACTGTTTTTT | CSARGGWTEKLFF
TRBJ2-3 | TRBV7-2 | TRBD2 | many | TGTGCCAGCAGGGTAAACAGCGGGAGTCCTCCCACAGATACGCAGTATTTT | CASRVNSGSPPTDTQYF
TRBJ2-7 | TRBV4-1 | . | . | TGCGCCAGCAGCCAAGTCCTAGGGAATTTCCCCTACGAGCAGTACTTC | CASSQVLGNFPYEQYF
TRBJ2-3 | TRBV4-1 | TRBD2 | few | TGCGCCAGCAGCCACAGACAGGGGACTAGCGGGAGAACAGATACGCAGTATTTT | CASSHRQGTSGRTDTQYF
TRBJ1-1 | TRBV28 | . | many | TGTGCCAGCAGCTTAGGGACGGGGAACACTGAAGCTTTCTTT | CASSLGTGNTEAFF
TRBJ1-4 | TRBV2 | . | many | TGTGCCAGCAGGGCGGACTGGGAAAAACTGTTTTTT | CASRADWEKLFF
TRBJ1-6 | TRBV20-1 | . | few | TGCAGTGCTAGAGTAGGGGTCGGGGGCTCCTATAATTCACCCCTCCACTTT | CSARVGVGGSYNSPLHF
TRBJ2-7 | TRBV10-3 | . | few | TGTGCCATCAGTGATGGGACGTCGACCTACGAGCAGTACTTC | CAISDGTSTYEQYF
TRBJ2-1 | TRBV12-3/TRBV12-4 | . | many | TGTGCCAGCAGTCCGCCGACTTACTACAATGAGCAGTTCTTC | CASSPPTYYNEQFF
TRBJ1-5 | TRBV12-3/TRBV12-4 | TRBD1 | many | TGTGCCAGCAGTTTGGACAGGCACAATCAGCCCCAGCATTTT | CASSLDRHNQPQHF
TRBJ2-7 | TRBV28 | TRBD1 | many | TGTGCCAGCAATAACCCGGGACAGACTACCTACGAGCAGTACTTC | CASNNPGQTTYEQYF
TRBJ2-7 | TRBV5-1 | . | many | TGCGCCAGCAGCCCCCTAGCTGGTAACGAGCAGTACTTC | CASSPLAGNEQYF
TRBJ1-1 | TRBV12-3/TRBV12-4 | TRBD1 | many | TGTGCCAGCTCACCACCTACAGGGGGCGGCACTGAAGCTTTCTTT | CASSPPTGGGTEAFF
TRBJ2-7 | TRBV5-1 | . | . | TGCGCCAGCAGCTTAACAGGGACTTCCTACGAGCAGTACTTC | CASSLTGTSYEQYF
TRBJ2-1 | TRBV7-2 | TRBD2 | . | TGTGCCAGCAGGGATATAGCGGGTCTTGCCTACAATGAGCAGTTCTTC | CASRDIAGLAYNEQFF
TRBJ2-7 | TRBV12-3/TRBV12-4 | TRBD2 | . | TGTGCCAGCAGTTTTGGGACTATTTCCTACGAGCAGTACTTC | CASSFGTISYEQYF
TRBJ2-5 | TRBV18 | . | few | TGTGCCAGCTCACCATTAACAGGCGTCGGAGAGACCCAGTACTTC | CASSPLTGVGETQYF
TRBJ1-2 | TRBV29-1 | TRBD1 | many | TGCAGCGTTGTCGGGGTCGGTGGACAGGATGGCTACACCTTC | CSVVGVGGQDGYTF
TRBJ2-1 | TRBV4-2 | TRBD2 | . | TGTGCCAGCAGCCAAGATTGGCAGCGGGAGGGCCGTGAGCAGTTCTTC | CASSQDWQREGREQFF
TRBJ1-5 | TRBV7-2 | . | many | TGTGCCAGCAGCTTAACCTCAGACGGATATCAGCCCCAGCATTTT | CASSLTSDGYQPQHF
TRBJ2-1 | TRBV18 | TRBD2 | . | TGTGCCAGCTCACCCCTCCCTGGGACTAGCAGGACTGAGCAGTTCTTC | CASSPLPGTSRTEQFF
TRBJ2-1 | TRBV20-1 | . | many | TGCAGTGCTAGAGGGGTAGCGGACTACAATGAGCAGTTCTTC | CSARGVADYNEQFF
TRBJ2-3 | TRBV6-1 | TRBD2 | . | TGTGCCAGCAGGGCTAGCGGGAGGGCCGGGACAGATACGCAGTATTTT | CASRASGRAGTDTQYF
TRBJ2-7 | TRBV11-2 | TRBD2 | many | TGTGCCAGCGAACACGGGACTAGCGGCTACGAGCAGTACTTC | CASEHGTSGYEQYF
TRBJ1-1 | TRBV6-1 | . | many | TGTGCCAGCAGTGACTTTTACGAAGCTTTCTTT | CASSDFYEAFF
TRBJ1-1 | TRBV5-1 | . | many | TGCGCCAGCAGCTTGGGACCCTTGGCCTCTGAAGCTTTCTTT | CASSLGPLASEAFF
TRBJ2-2 | TRBV18 | . | . | TGTGCCAGCTCCTCCACTGACAGAAACACCGGGGAGCTGTTTTTT | CASSSTDRNTGELFF
TRBJ2-1 | TRBV4-1 | . | . | TGCGCCAGCAGCTTTGGCCCGGATCCCAAATACAATGAGCAGTTCTTC | CASSFGPDPKYNEQFF
TRBJ1-1 | TRBV5-1 | TRBD1 | . | TGCGCCAGCAGCGAGGATCCGGGACAGGCATCTGAAGCTTTCTTT | CASSEDPGQASEAFF
TRBJ1-5 | TRBV6-1 | . | . | TGTGCCAGCAGCCGCGAAATTGGACAGACCTATAGCAATCAGCCCCAGCATTTT | CASSREIGQTYSNQPQHF
TRBJ1-1 | TRBV5-5 | TRBD1 | many | TGTGCCAGCAGCCGGACAGGGGGCACTGAAGCTTTCTTT | CASSRTGGTEAFF
TRBJ2-5 | TRBV24-1 | TRBD2 | . | TGTGCCACCAGTGGGGTGGCGGGAGGTCTTTGGTCGTTGGAGACCCAGTACTTC | CATSGVAGGLWSLETQYF
TRBJ2-5 | TRBV7-9 | . | . | TGTGCCAGCAGCTTGGTCCCCTACCAAGAGACCCAGTACTTC | CASSLVPYQETQYF
TRBJ2-5 | TRBV6-2/TRBV6-3 | . | many | TGTGCCAGCAGTTACTCGAGGAATAGTAGGGCGGAGACCCAGTACTTC | CASSYSRNSRAETQYF
TRBJ2-6 | TRBV7-9 | . | few | TGTGCCAGCAGCCCCTCGTTAGGCAGCCTAACATCCGAGGTTCTGCGGTGGGCCAACGTCCTGACTTTC | CASSPSLGSLTSEVLRWANVLTF
TRBJ1-2 | TRBV2 | . | many | TGTGCCAGCATCGCACAGGGCCAACGAGGCTACACCTTC | CASIAQGQRGYTF
TRBJ2-5 | TRBV6-2/TRBV6-3 | . | many | TGTGCCAGCAGTTACCGGGGCCCCTCCCCAAGGGAGACCCAGTACTTC | CASSYRGPSPRETQYF
TRBJ2-1 | TRBV12-3/TRBV12-4 | TRBD2 | . | TGTGCCAGCAGTTTACCGACTAGCGGGAGTTCATGGGAGCAGTTCTTC | CASSLPTSGSSWEQFF
TRBJ2-5 | TRBV2 | . | many | TGTGCCAGCACCCGGTATGGGGAGACCCAGTACTTC | CASTRYGETQYF
TRBJ1-2 | TRBV6-2/TRBV6-3 | . | few | TGTGCCAGCAGCCGTGGCAGTTATGGCTACACCTTC | CASSRGSYGYTF
TRBJ2-5 | TRBV19 | TRBD2 | few | TGTGCCAGTAGTATAGATGGGGGGGGAGACGGGGAGACCCAGTACTTC | CASSIDGGGDGETQYF
TRBJ2-5 | TRBV27 | TRBD2 | many | TGTGCCAGCAGCCCCCCTCGGGGGGGAGAGACCCAGTACTTC | CASSPPRGGETQYF